A selection of T cell receptor beta chains follows, all from one sample in a study of blood T cell repertoires in COVID-19. Profiled with immunoSEQ multiplex PCR; TCRdb holds only in-frame clones, not every one. The sample has around 400,000 clones; just under 90% are singletons. The sequenced material came from PBMCs or T cells enriched from blood (not recorded which). Receptors originate from a woman in her 30s who had recovered from COVID-19. The CDR3 runs from the conserved cysteine through the conserved F or W. Each record gives: J gene, V gene, D gene, CDR3 DNA, CDR3 protein. A D gene is named only where the DNA matches it firmly.

>TRBJ1-2|TRBV7-2|-
TGTGCCAGCAGCTTAGATTATGCGGTTAACTATGGCTACACCTTC
CASSLDYAVNYGYTF
>TRBJ2-3|TRBV5-1|-
TGCGCCAGCAGCTTGGCCGCCTTCGGGGATACGCAGTATTTT
CASSLAAFGDTQYF
>TRBJ2-2|TRBV19|TRBD2
TGTGCCAGTAGGGAGACTAGCGGGAGTGGTAGGCACGGGGAGCTGTTTTTT
CASRETSGSGRHGELFF
>TRBJ2-7|TRBV19|TRBD1
TGTGCCAGTAGCACGAGGACAGGGTACGAGCAGTACTTC
CASSTRTGYEQYF
>TRBJ1-5|TRBV2|-
TGTGCCAGCAGTGATTCGGGAGGGGGTAAGAATCAGCCCCAGCATTTT
CASSDSGGGKNQPQHF
>TRBJ2-5|TRBV5-1|TRBD1
TGCGCCAGCAGGCTCTTCGATTCAACAGGGGGCTCGGAGACCCAGTACTTC
CASRLFDSTGGSETQYF
>TRBJ1-6|TRBV27|TRBD1
TGTGCCAGCAGTTTATCGGGACAGGAAACCTATAATTCACCCCTCCACTTT
CASSLSGQETYNSPLHF
>TRBJ2-2|TRBV9|-
TGTGCCAGCCTCGCGAGGAACACCGGGGAGCTGTTTTTT
CASLARNTGELFF
>TRBJ1-1|TRBV14|TRBD1
TGTGCCAGCAGCCAACGGACAGGCAGGAACACTGAAGCTTTCTTT
CASSQRTGRNTEAFF
>TRBJ2-1|TRBV4-3|-
TGCGCCAGCAGCCAAGAGGGGCTCCCCTACAATGAGCAGTTCTTC
CASSQEGLPYNEQFF
>TRBJ1-1|TRBV5-1|-
TGCGCCAGCAGCTTGGCCGACAGGACCACCACTGAAGCTTTCTTT
CASSLADRTTTEAFF
>TRBJ1-2|TRBV12-3/TRBV12-4|-
TGTGCCAGCAGTTCTCAGGGCCGCTATGGCTACACCTTC
CASSSQGRYGYTF
>TRBJ1-2|TRBV11-2|-
TGTGCCAGCAGCTTATACGGAGGCTATGGCTACACCTTC
CASSLYGGYGYTF
>TRBJ2-5|TRBV5-1|-
TGCGCCAGCAGCTTCTACGACCAAGAGACCCAGTACTTC
CASSFYDQETQYF
>TRBJ1-1|TRBV10-3|-
TGTGCCATCGGTGGCAGGGAGGGTGGGGAAGCTTTCTTT
CAIGGREGGEAFF